One and the same sample provided the 17 T cell receptor beta chains below, sequenced in a study of T cells after yellow fever vaccination. In TCRdb, the 5' RACE reads were re-called with MiXCR into one record per CDR3 protein. Of hundreds of thousands of distinct CDR3 sequences listed, about 5.2% are singletons. The input for sequencing was CD4+ T cells sorted from PBMCs, taken on the day of the yellow fever booster vaccination. These receptors were obtained from a man aged 18-30 years who received the YFV17D yellow fever vaccine.

This chain joins TRBV6-5 and TRBJ1-5, with D perhaps TRBD1 (5 bases). V was cut by 4 bases and J by 1 base, with 14 bases left in between. The CDR3 runs to 16 residues. Per the germline V gene, CDR1 is MNHEY and CDR2 is SVGAGI. CDR3 protein: CASSSAGGDSNQPQHF. CDR3 DNA: TGTGCCAGCAGTTCCGCCGGGGGGGACAGCAATCAGCCCCAGCATTTT.

This clonotype showed up many times. V usage is TRBV5-1 and J usage is TRBJ1-1, with D unclear. The germline V gene has CDR1 SGHRS and CDR2 YFSETQ. Trimming removed 4 bases from V and 1 base from J, with 14 bases in between. This CDR3 has 15 amino acids. CDR3 coding DNA: TGCGCCAGCAGCCCCGTACGACTTGGGAACACTGAAGCTTTCTTT. It codes for CASSPVRLGNTEAFF.

The sample holds many counts of this clonotype. The rearrangement links TRBV15 to TRBJ1-1; D possibly corresponds to TRBD1 (5 bases). The V and J ends lost 0 bases and 4 bases respectively, with 12 bases between them. CDR3 length equals 15 residues. Germline V gives CDR1 LNHNV, CDR2 YYDKDF (reference sequence). This chain's CDR3 is CATSRDRGVSTEAFF. CDR3 bases: TGTGCCACCAGCAGAGATCGGGGGGTTAGCACTGAAGCTTTCTTT.

This clonotype was counted at least ten times. The V and J genes are TRBV6-2 or TRBV6-3 and TRBJ2-7; the D gene is possibly TRBD1 (5 bases). V lost 6 bases, J lost 0 bases, and 12 bases lay in between. CDR1 and CDR2 (germline): MNHEY, SVGEGT. CDR3 size: 14 residues. CDR3 in amino acids: CASRLAGNSYEQYV. CDR3 in DNA: TGTGCCAGCAGACTCGCAGGGAACTCCTACGAGCAGTACGTC.

This clonotype was detected many times. The V and J genes are TRBV19 and TRBJ2-7; 7 positions agree with TRBD2. J gave up 4 bases and V 4 bases, and 1 base lay outside the gene matches. This CDR3 is 12 amino acids long. In germline, CDR1 is LNHDA, CDR2 SQIVND (reference sequence). The CDR3 bases are TGTGCCAGTAGTACTAGCGGATACGAGCAGTACTTC. Residues: CASSTSGYEQYF.

V gene TRBV10-2 combines with J gene TRBJ1-1, with unresolved D. CDR1 is WSHSY and CDR2 is SAAADI in the germline V gene. CDR3 length equals 12 residues. The V gene lost 10 bases and the J gene lost 5 bases, with 14 bases spanning the gap. The CDR3 bases are TGCGCCACCAGAGAGGGTGGGACTGAAGCTTTCTTT. Translation: CATREGGTEAFF.

The J gene is TRBJ1-3, the V gene TRBV2; maybe TRBD1 (5 bases). This CDR3 region has 12 residues. V was pared by 2 bases and J by 7 bases, with 6 bases between. The germline CDR1 and CDR2 sequences are SNHLY and FYNNEI. Here the CDR3 reads CASSEQGNTIYF. In nucleotides, the CDR3 is TGTGCCAGCAGTGAACAGGGCAACACCATATATTTT.

The sample holds a few counts of this clonotype. The J gene is TRBJ2-1, the V gene TRBV29-1; D possibly uses TRBD1 or TRBD2 (5 bases each). The CDR3 sequence is 14 residues long. In germline, CDR1 is SQVTM, CDR2 ANQGSEA. V dropped 7 bases and J dropped 8 bases, with 21 bases sitting between them. In DNA form, the CDR3 reads TGCAGCGCGACAAAGGGGCAGGTCGGGGATGAGCAGTTCTTC. It yields the protein CSATKGQVGDEQFF.

This clonotype was seen at least ten times. The chain has TRBV7-9 and TRBJ2-3; 8 bases fit TRBD2. The J segment lost 6 bases and the V segment lost 5 bases, leaving 7 bases of the junction unmatched. The CDR3 is 14 residues long. CDR1 and CDR2 from the germline V gene are SEHNR and FQNEAQ (reference sequence). CDR3 DNA sequence: TGTGCCAGCAGCATAAGCGGGGGCGTTGATACGCAGTATTTT. Its protein is CASSISGGVDTQYF.

This clonotype was seen at least ten times. The chain is built from TRBV20-1 and TRBJ2-2; D may be TRBD1 (5 bases). CDR3 size: 15 residues. Trimming took off 1 base at V and 3 bases at J, with 12 bases between the two ends. The germline V gene encodes CDR1 DFQATT and CDR2 SNEGSKA (reference sequence). In DNA, the CDR3 is TGCAGTGCTAGAGTGACAGAGTGGTACACCGGGGAGCTGTTTTTT. Protein: CSARVTEWYTGELFF.

This rearrangement joins TRBV6-2 or TRBV6-3 to TRBJ2-5; D unclear. The V end lost 7 bases, the J end lost 4 bases, and 13 bases lay between the germline ends. CDR3 length equals 13 residues. CDR1 is MNHEY, CDR2 SVGEGT, per germline. Here the CDR3 reads CASTRVGLETQYF. CDR3 DNA sequence: TGTGCCAGCACCCGAGTCGGCTTAGAGACCCAGTACTTC.

This clonotype was observed a handful of times. The chain has TRBV5-1 and TRBJ1-2; unclear D gene. The V end was cut by 0 bases, the J end by 8 bases, with 8 bases between. The germline V gene encodes CDR1 SGHRS and CDR2 YFSETQ. The CDR3 is 12 amino acids. CDR3 DNA sequence: TGCGCCAGCAGCTTGGAACGTCGAGGCTACACCTTC. Amino acid sequence: CASSLERRGYTF.

The J gene is TRBJ1-1, the V gene TRBV5-1; D ambiguous. This CDR3 has 12 residues. Trimming removed 4 bases at V and 6 bases at J, with 10 bases between. Germline values: CDR1 SGHRS, CDR2 YFSETQ. CDR3 nucleotide sequence: TGCGCCAGCAGCCCTGGACTGCCTGAAGCTTTCTTT. Translation gives CASSPGLPEAFF.

This clonotype showed up just a few times. The rearrangement uses TRBV18 and TRBJ1-5; 12 nucleotides line up with TRBD1. Per the germline V gene, CDR1 is KGHSH and CDR2 is LQKENI. V trimming: 5 bases; J trimming: 4 bases; junction bases outside the gene matches: 9. This CDR3 region has 17 residues. DNA of the CDR3: TGTGCCAGCTCATTCCAAGGGACAGGGGGCGTGAATCAGCCCCAGCATTTT. Its protein product is CASSFQGTGGVNQPQHF.

This clonotype occurred many times. The rearrangement joins TRBV10-2 to TRBJ1-6, with D perhaps matching TRBD1 (5 bases). The CDR3 loop spans 14 amino acids. With 6 bases removed from V and 6 bases from J, the gap between germline ends came to 12 bases. From germline, CDR1 is WSHSY and CDR2 SAAADI. The CDR3 DNA reads as TGCGCCAGCAGCGTCCGGGGGACTAATTCACCCCTCCACTTT. This sequence encodes CASSVRGTNSPLHF.

This clonotype was counted many times. The V call is TRBV7-2, the J call TRBJ2-2; D unresolved. Trimming took 6 bases from V and 6 from J, leaving 20 bases between them. Germline CDR1 SGHTA, CDR2 FQGNSA. The CDR3 is made up of 16 amino acids. The CDR3: CASRHNMNRHSGELFF. The CDR3 bases are TGTGCCAGCAGACACAACATGAATCGGCATTCCGGGGAGCTGTTTTTT.

In this sample, this clonotype turned up many times. The rearrangement links TRBV18 to TRBJ1-1; D is ambiguous. CDR3 length: 13 residues. Germline assignment: CDR1 KGHSH and CDR2 LQKENI. V dropped 2 bases and J dropped 4 bases, with 8 bases sitting between them. The CDR3 reads CASSPGGITEAFF. The CDR3 DNA reads TGTGCCAGCTCACCAGGAGGGATCACTGAAGCTTTCTTT.